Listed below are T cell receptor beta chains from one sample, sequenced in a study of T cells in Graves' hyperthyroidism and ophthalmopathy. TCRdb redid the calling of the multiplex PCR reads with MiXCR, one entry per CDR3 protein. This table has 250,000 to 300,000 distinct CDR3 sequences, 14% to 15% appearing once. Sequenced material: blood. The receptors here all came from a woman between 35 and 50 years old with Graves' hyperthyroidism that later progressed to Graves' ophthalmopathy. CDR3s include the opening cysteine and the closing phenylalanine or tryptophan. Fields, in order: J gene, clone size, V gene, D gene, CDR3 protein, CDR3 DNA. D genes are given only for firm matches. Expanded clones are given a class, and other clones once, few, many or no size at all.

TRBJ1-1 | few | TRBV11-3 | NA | CASSQGSMNTEAFF | TGTGCCAGCAGCCAAGGGAGTATGAACACTGAAGCTTTCTTT
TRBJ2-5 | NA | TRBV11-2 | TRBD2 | CASRRGLAGSQETQYF | TGTGCCAGCAGAAGAGGACTAGCGGGAAGCCAAGAGACCCAGTACTTC
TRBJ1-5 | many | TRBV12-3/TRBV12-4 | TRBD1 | CASRQTGYNQPQHF | TGTGCCAGCAGACAGACAGGGTACAATCAGCCCCAGCATTTT
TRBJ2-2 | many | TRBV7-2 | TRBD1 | CASSLASDRGNGELFF | TGTGCCAGCAGCTTAGCATCCGACAGGGGTAACGGGGAGCTGTTTTTT
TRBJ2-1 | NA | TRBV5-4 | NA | CASSLDQGQISRTGEQFF | TGTGCCAGCAGCTTGGATCAAGGACAGATTAGCCGGACCGGGGAGCAGTTCTTC
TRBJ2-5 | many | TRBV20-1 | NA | CSAPKTGTSETQYF | TGCAGTGCCCCTAAGACAGGAACCTCGGAGACCCAGTACTTC
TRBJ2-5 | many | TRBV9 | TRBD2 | CASSPRGGSGETQYF | TGTGCCAGCAGCCCTAGGGGCGGGAGCGGAGAGACCCAGTACTTC
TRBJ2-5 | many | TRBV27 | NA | CASRPSGTETQYF | TGTGCCAGCCGACCATCGGGGACGGAGACCCAGTACTTC
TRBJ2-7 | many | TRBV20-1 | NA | CSARARGRHSYEQYF | TGCAGTGCTAGGGCAAGGGGACGCCACTCCTACGAGCAGTACTTC
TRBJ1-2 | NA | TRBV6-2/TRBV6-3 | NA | CASSYPLGRGGYTF | TGTGCCAGCAGTTACCCGCTAGGACGGGGAGGCTACACCTTC
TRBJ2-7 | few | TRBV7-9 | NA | CASSPGVGSSYEQYF | TGTGCCAGCAGCCCAGGGGTAGGCAGCTCCTACGAGCAGTACTTC
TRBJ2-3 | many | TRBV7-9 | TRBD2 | CASSSLGGASTDTQYF | TGTGCCAGCAGCTCCCTCGGGGGGGCTAGCACAGATACGCAGTATTTT
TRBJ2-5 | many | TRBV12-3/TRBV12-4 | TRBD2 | CASSLRGGAGGETQYF | TGTGCCAGCAGTTTAAGGGGCGGAGCGGGAGGAGAGACCCAGTACTTC
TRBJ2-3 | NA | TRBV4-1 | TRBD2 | CASSQLAGVPDTQYF | TGCGCCAGCAGCCAACTAGCGGGAGTACCAGATACGCAGTATTTT
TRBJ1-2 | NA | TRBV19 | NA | CASSWPGVNYGYTF | TGTGCCAGTAGTTGGCCAGGGGTTAACTATGGGTACACCTTC
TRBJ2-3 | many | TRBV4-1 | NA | CASSQPRKSTDTQYF | TGCGCCAGCAGCCAACCCCGGAAGAGCACAGATACGCAGTATTTT
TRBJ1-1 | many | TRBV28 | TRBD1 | CASSPGTVNTEAFF | TGTGCCAGCAGCCCCGGGACAGTGAACACTGAAGCTTTCTTT
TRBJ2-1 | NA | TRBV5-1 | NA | CASSKDINNEQFF | TGCGCCAGCAGCAAAGATATAAACAATGAGCAGTTCTTC
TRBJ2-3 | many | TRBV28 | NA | CASSPYSGTHTDTQYF | TGTGCCAGCAGTCCCTACTCCGGGACGCACACAGATACGCAGTATTTT
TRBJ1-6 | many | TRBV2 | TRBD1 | CASHLVGTGNSPLHF | TGTGCCAGCCACCTGGTCGGGACAGGGAATTCACCCCTCCACTTT
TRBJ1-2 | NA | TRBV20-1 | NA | CSAAPGHPYGYTF | TGCAGTGCAGCACCGGGACACCCTTATGGCTACACCTTC
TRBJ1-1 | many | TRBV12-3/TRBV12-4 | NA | CASSFFQTEAFF | TGTGCCAGCAGTTTCTTTCAAACTGAAGCTTTCTTT
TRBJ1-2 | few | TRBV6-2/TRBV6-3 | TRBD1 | CASSFRTGRPYGYTF | TGTGCCAGCAGCTTCCGGACAGGGCGGCCCTATGGCTACACCTTC
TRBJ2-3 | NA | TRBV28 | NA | CASSSVFGPYTQYF | TGTGCCAGCAGCTCCGTCTTCGGACCCTATACGCAGTATTTT
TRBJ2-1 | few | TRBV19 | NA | CASNPSARGNEQFF | TGTGCCAGTAATCCTTCCGCGAGGGGCAATGAGCAGTTCTTC
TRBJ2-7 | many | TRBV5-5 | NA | CASSLVTSYEQYF | TGTGCCAGCAGCTTGGTGACTAGCTACGAGCAGTACTTC
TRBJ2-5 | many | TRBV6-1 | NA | CASSEALGQTQYF | TGTGCCAGCAGTGAAGCGCTTGGGCAGACCCAGTACTTC
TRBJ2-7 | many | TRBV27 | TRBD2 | CASSLRLAGYEQYF | TGTGCCAGCAGTTTAAGACTAGCGGGGTACGAGCAGTACTTC
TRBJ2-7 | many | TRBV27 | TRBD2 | CASSPGGGSSYEQYF | TGTGCCAGCAGTCCTGGCGGGGGGAGCTCCTACGAGCAGTACTTC
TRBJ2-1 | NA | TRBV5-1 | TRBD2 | CASGSSGYNEQFF | TGCGCCAGCGGGTCTAGCGGGTACAATGAGCAGTTCTTC
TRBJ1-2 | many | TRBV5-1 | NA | CASSFQGPNYGYTF | TGCGCCAGCAGCTTCCAGGGCCCTAACTATGGCTACACCTTC
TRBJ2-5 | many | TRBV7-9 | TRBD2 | CASDRGGGAETQYF | TGTGCCAGCGACCGGGGGGGGGGGGCGGAGACCCAGTACTTC
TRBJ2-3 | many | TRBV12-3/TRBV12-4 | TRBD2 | CASSLISGRAGTDTQYF | TGTGCCAGCAGTTTAATTAGCGGGAGGGCTGGCACAGATACGCAGTATTTT
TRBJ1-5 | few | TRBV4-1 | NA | CASSQERTQISNQPQHF | TGCGCCAGCAGCCAAGAAAGGACACAAATTAGCAATCAGCCCCAGCATTTT
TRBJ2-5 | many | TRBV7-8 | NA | CASSLNQAKETQYF | TGTGCCAGCAGCTTAAATCAGGCAAAAGAGACCCAGTACTTC
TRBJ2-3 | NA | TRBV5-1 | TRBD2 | CASSLPRAGVTDTQYF | TGCGCCAGCAGCTTGCCTCGAGCGGGGGTCACAGATACGCAGTATTTT
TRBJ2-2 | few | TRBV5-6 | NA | CASSLNEGRELFF | TGTGCCAGCAGCTTGAACGAGGGTAGGGAGCTGTTTTTT
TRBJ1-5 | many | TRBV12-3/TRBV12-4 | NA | CASSFGGQPQHF | TGTGCCAGCAGTTTTGGAGGTCAGCCCCAGCATTTT
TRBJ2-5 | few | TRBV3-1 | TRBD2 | CASSQERGDYLVETQYF | TGTGCCAGCAGCCAAGAGCGGGGGGACTACCTGGTTGAGACCCAGTACTTC
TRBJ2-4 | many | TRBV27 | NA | CASSSSGSAKNIQYF | TGTGCCAGCAGTTCCTCAGGGTCCGCCAAAAACATTCAGTACTTC